This T cell receptor beta chain originates from a study of T cells in Graves' hyperthyroidism and ophthalmopathy. Per the germline V gene, CDR1 is SNHLY and CDR2 is FYNNEI. This CDR3 comprises 13 residues. Losses at the gene ends were 6 bases for V and 4 bases for J; bases not matched to a gene: 5. Researchers amplified the TCR beta CDR3 regions from RNA transcripts. The TCR CDR3 first-round RT-PCR relied on the HTBI primer set. TCRdb re-analysed the multiplex PCR reads in MiXCR, keeping a single row per CDR3 protein. The sample shows roughly 560,000 distinct CDR3 sequences, about 15% of them seen only once. This clonotype was picked up many times.

Sequencing used blood. The origin of this receptor is a woman between 40 and 55 years old with Graves' ophthalmopathy. This chain joins TRBV2 and TRBJ1-2; 7 bases fit TRBD1. CDR3 protein: CASSEGQFYGYTF. The CDR3 region has the DNA TGTGCCAGCAGCGAGGGACAGTTCTATGGCTACACCTTC.